This TCR beta chain was sequenced in a study of graft-versus-host responses after intestinal transplantation. Repertoires were generated with immunoSEQ multiplex PCR, while TCRdb's copy carries only in-frame clones and drops some. The sample contains about 94,000 clones, more than 85% of which appear only once. The CDR3 spans 14 residues. Germline lookup yields CDR1 SQVTM and CDR2 ANQGSEA. The trim removed 1 base at V and 7 bases at J, leaving 5 bases unmatched. A remark on this clone: The antigen is undetermined.

The sample was unstimulated CD8+ T cells sorted from spleen or lymph node cells, taken before intestinal transplant. This clonotype was sampled from a human donor who received an intestinal transplant. This rearrangement joins TRBV29-1 to TRBJ2-1; 9 positions match TRBD2. Here the CDR3 DNA reads TGCAGCGTTGAAGTAGCGGGAGTAGGGAATGAGCAGTTCTTC. Its translation: CSVEVAGVGNEQFF.